This T cell receptor (beta chain) was sequenced in a study of siplizumab effects on memory and regulatory T cells. General observations from the study: Treg-derived clones made up an average of roughly 66% of mappable alloreactive CD4+ clones with siplizumab and over 25% in controls. The suppressive capacity of proliferating Tregs from siplizumab cultures remained unconfirmed. A small minority of alloreactive clones were mapped to unstimulated subsets.

A remark on this clone: What it binds is unknown.

Trimming took 4 bases from V and 1 from J; bases not matched to a gene: 6. The CDR3 consists of 16 residues. CDR1 SGHDT and CDR2 YYEEEE come from the germline V gene. Clones were read by immunoSEQ multiplex PCR, and TCRdb kept only the in-frame ones, dropping some. The top ten clones hold around 1.7% of a sample with some 120,000 clones, approximately 94% of them seen once. Input material: non-Treg CD4+ T cells sorted from blood. The receptor's source is a human donor in good health. The chain combines TRBV5-6 with TRBJ2-1, with 9 bases aligning to TRBD1. The chain's CDR3 is CASSPRGTGSYNEQFF. The CDR3 DNA reads TGTGCCAGCAGCCCTAGGGGGACAGGGTCCTACAATGAGCAGTTCTTC.